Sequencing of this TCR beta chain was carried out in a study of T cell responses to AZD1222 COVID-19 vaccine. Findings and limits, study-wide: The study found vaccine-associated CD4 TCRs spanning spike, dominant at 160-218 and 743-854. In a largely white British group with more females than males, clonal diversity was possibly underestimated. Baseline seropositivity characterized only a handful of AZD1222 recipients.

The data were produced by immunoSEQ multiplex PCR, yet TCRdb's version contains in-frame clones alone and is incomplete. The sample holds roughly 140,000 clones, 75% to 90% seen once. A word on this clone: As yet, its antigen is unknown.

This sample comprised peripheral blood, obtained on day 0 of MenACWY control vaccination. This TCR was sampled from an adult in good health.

CDR3 protein: CASSQDRSSPLHF. The DNA for the CDR3 is TGTGCCAGCTCACAGGACCGGTCTTCACCCCTCCACTTT. The chain joins TRBV18 to TRBJ1-6, with no clear D. V lost 4 bases, J lost 9 bases, and 10 bases lay in between. Germline V CDR1 and CDR2: KGHSH, LQKENI. The CDR3 spans 13 residues.